The sequence of this T cell receptor beta chain was determined in a study of blood T cell repertoires in COVID-19. As for the study in general: Spain, Italy and the United States supplied samples that represented acute and convalescent COVID-19. T cells, B-cell-depleted T cells, or PBMCs provided the cDNA or gDNA that served as material.

CDR1 KGHDR and CDR2 SFDVKD come from the germline V gene. This CDR3 comprises 16 residues. Trimming removed 6 bases from V and 3 bases from J; junction bases left unmatched: 7. TCRdb keeps only in-frame clones here, not all; method: immunoSEQ multiplex PCR. The repertoire has about 170,000 clones, around 87% of them found once; the top ten carry 7%. This receptor was taken from an elderly woman in a cohort sampled during active or convalescent COVID-19. The sequencing input was peripheral blood. The rearrangement links TRBV24-1 to TRBJ2-3, with 11 bases matching TRBD1. The CDR3 sequence is CATSTTGDRGTDTQYF. The CDR3, as DNA: TGTGCCACCAGTACCACCGGGGACAGGGGGACAGATACGCAGTATTTT.